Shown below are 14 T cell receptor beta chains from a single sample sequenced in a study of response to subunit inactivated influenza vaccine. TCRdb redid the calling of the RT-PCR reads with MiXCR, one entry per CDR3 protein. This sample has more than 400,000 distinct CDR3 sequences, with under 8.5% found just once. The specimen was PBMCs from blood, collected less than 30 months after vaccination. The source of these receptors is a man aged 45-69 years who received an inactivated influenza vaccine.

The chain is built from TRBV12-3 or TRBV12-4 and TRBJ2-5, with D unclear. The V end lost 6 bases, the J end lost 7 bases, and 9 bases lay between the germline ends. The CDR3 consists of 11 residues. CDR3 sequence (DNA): TGTGCCAGCAGCACGAGGTTGACCCAGTACTTC. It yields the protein CASSTRLTQYF.

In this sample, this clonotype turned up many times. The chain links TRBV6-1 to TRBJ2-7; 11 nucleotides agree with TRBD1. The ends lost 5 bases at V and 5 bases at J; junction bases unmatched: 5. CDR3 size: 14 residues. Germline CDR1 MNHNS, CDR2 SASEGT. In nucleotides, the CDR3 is TGTGCCAGCAGTACCCGGGACAGGGGGAACGAGCAGTACTTC. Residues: CASSTRDRGNEQYF.

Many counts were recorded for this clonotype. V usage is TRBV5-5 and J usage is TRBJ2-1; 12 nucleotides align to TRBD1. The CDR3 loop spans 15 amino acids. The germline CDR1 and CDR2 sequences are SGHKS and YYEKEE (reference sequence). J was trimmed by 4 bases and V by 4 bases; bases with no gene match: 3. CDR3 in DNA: TGTGCCAGCAGCCCGGGACAGGGGGCTTACAATGAGCAGTTCTTC. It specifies CASSPGQGAYNEQFF.

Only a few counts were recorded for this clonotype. Here the CDR3 DNA reads TGCAGTGCTACCTCTAGCGGGGGGGCCAATACGCAGTATTTT. Its protein product is CSATSSGGANTQYF. The gene calls are TRBV20-1 and TRBJ2-3; 12 bases fit TRBD2. Germline values: CDR1 DFQATT, CDR2 SNEGSKA (reference sequence). J gave up 7 bases and V 4 bases, and 6 bases lay outside the gene matches. This CDR3 is 14 amino acids long.

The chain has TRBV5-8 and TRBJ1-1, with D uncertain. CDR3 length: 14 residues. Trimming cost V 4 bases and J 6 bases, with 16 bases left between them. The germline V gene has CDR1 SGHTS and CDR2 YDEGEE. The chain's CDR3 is CASSDPHDGAEAFF. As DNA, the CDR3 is TGTGCCAGCAGCGACCCTCACGACGGCGCTGAAGCTTTCTTT. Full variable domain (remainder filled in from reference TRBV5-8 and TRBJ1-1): EAGVTQSPTHLIKTRGQQATLRCSPISGHTSVYWYQQALGLGLQFLLWYDEGEERNRGNFPPRFSGRQFPNYSSELNVNALELEDSALYLCASSDPHDGAEAFFGQGTRLTVV.

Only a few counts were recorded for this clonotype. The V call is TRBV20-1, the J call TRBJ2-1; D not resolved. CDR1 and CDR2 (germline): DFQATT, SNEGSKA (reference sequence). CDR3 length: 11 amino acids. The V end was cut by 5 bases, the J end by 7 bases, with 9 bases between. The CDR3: CSAGPRNEQFF. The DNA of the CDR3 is TGCAGTGCTGGACCTCGAAATGAGCAGTTCTTC.

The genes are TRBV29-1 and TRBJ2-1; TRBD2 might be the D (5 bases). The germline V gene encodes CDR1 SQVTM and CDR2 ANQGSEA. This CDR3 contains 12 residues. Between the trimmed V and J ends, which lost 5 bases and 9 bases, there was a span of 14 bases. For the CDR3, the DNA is TGCAGCGTTCTCCGGGGTATCGGTGAGCAGTTCTTC. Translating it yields CSVLRGIGEQFF.

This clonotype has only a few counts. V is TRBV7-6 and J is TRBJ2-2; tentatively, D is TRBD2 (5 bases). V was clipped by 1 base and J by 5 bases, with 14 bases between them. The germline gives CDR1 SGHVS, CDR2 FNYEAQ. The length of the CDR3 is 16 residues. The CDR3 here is CASSLEGDLMTGELFF. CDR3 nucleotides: TGTGCCAGCAGCTTAGAGGGAGACCTAATGACCGGGGAGCTGTTTTTT.

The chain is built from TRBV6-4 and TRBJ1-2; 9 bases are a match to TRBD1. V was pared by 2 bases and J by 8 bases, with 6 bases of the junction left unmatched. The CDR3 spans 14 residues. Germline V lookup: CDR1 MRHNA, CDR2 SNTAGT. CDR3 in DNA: TGTGCCAGCAGTGACGGGACAGGGTTGTACGGCTACACCTTC. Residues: CASSDGTGLYGYTF.

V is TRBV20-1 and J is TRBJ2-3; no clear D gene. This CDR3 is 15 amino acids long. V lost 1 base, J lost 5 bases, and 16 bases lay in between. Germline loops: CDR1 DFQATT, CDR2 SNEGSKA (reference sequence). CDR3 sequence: CSARGRRNTGDTQYF. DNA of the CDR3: TGCAGTGCTAGAGGCCGGCGGAACACTGGAGATACGCAGTATTTT.

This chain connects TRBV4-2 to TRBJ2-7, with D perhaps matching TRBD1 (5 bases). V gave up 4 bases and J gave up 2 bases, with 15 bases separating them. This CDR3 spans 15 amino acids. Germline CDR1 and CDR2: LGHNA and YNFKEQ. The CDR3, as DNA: TGTGCCAGCAGCCGCCTAGGGGAACTACCCTACGAGCAGTACTTC. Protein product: CASSRLGELPYEQYF.

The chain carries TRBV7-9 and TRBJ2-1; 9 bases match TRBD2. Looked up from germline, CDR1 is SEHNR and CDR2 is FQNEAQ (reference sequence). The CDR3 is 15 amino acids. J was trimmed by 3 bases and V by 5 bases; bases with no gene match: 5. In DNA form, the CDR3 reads TGTGCCAGCAGCCCCCGGACTAGCGACTACAATGAGCAGTTCTTC. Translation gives CASSPRTSDYNEQFF.

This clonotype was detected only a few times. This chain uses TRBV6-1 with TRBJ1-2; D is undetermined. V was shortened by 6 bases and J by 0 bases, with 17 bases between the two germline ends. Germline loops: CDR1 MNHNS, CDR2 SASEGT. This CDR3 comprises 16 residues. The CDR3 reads CASRSTLGGANYGYTF. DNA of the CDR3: TGTGCCAGCAGGTCCACGTTGGGAGGAGCTAACTATGGCTACACCTTC.

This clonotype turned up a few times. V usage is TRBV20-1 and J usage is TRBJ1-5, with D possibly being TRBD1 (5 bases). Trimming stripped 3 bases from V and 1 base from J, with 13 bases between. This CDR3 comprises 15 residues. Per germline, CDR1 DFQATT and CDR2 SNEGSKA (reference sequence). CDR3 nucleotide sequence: TGCAGTGCTAGGAGTCGGGGGGGGAGCAATCAGCCCCAGCATTTT. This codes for CSARSRGGSNQPQHF.